A single sample gave rise to the 21 T cell receptor beta chains below, sequenced in a study of blood T cell repertoires in COVID-19. Profiling relied on immunoSEQ multiplex PCR, and the TCRdb table lists in-frame clones only, not all of them. The table has 95,000 or so clones, 65% to 90% seen once. The sequenced sample was peripheral blood. The receptors derive from a man aged 80 or over with active or convalescent COVID-19.

The J gene is TRBJ1-1, the V gene TRBV27; tentative D call: TRBD1 (5 bases). The germline gives CDR1 MNHEY, CDR2 SMNVEV (reference sequence). The CDR3 has 15 residues. The ends were cut back, 1 base at V and 5 bases at J, with 14 bases in the middle. CDR3 DNA sequence: TGTGCCAGCAGTTTATTGCAGGGATTTCATACTGAAGCTTTCTTT. Translated, it gives CASSLLQGFHTEAFF.

J is TRBJ1-5 and V is TRBV7-2, with D tentatively TRBD1 (5 bases). The germline CDR1 and CDR2 sequences are SGHTA and FQGNSA. V was clipped by 5 bases and J by 8 bases, with 16 bases between them. CDR3 size: 14 residues. In DNA form, the CDR3 reads TGTGCCAGCAGCCCGGGGGGTATTCGAGAGCCCCAGCATTTT. This sequence encodes CASSPGGIREPQHF.

The chain joins TRBV28 to TRBJ1-1; D is ambiguous. The CDR3 spans 12 residues. Germline V gene lookup returns CDR1 MDHEN and CDR2 SYDVKM. The V and J ends lost 6 bases and 7 bases respectively, with 12 bases between them. CDR3 in DNA: TGTGCCAGCAGCTTACAGCGTTATGAAGCTTTCTTT. This gives the protein CASSLQRYEAFF.

The chain uses TRBV5-1 and TRBJ2-3, with 11 positions matching TRBD2. V lost 4 bases, J lost 2 bases, and 9 bases stayed unmatched. CDR1 is SGHRS, CDR2 YFSETQ, per germline. CDR3 length: 17 amino acids. CDR3 protein: CASSPPTSGSNTDTQYF. CDR3 in DNA: TGCGCCAGCAGCCCCCCAACTAGCGGGAGTAACACAGATACGCAGTATTTT.

The chain joins TRBV9 to TRBJ1-2, with TRBD1 as a possible D gene (5 bases). Deletions cut 3 bases from V and 2 bases from J, with 11 bases between. Germline V lookup: CDR1 SGDLS, CDR2 YYNGEE. The length of the CDR3 is 14 residues. The CDR3 protein is CASSASQENYGYTF. The CDR3 region has the DNA TGTGCCAGCAGCGCCTCACAGGAGAACTATGGCTACACCTTC.

The chain employs TRBV4-2 and TRBJ1-1; TRBD1 might be the D (5 bases). The CDR3 covers 14 residues. Germline assignment: CDR1 LGHNA and CDR2 YNFKEQ. V gave up 3 bases and J gave up 1 base, with 9 bases separating them. CDR3 in amino acids: CASSQTDPNTEAFF. The CDR3 nucleotides are TGTGCCAGCAGCCAGACAGACCCGAACACTGAAGCTTTCTTT.

V is TRBV10-3 and J is TRBJ2-1; 7 bases map to TRBD1. Trimming took 6 bases from V and 7 from J; bases not matched to a gene: 0. The CDR3 has 11 residues. Germline V gene sequence: CDR1 ENHRY, CDR2 SYGVKD. The CDR3: CAIRGQNEQFF. The CDR3 DNA reads as TGTGCCATCAGGGGACAGAATGAGCAGTTCTTC.

This chain uses TRBV5-4 with TRBJ2-7; 8 bases line up with TRBD2. Germline trimming cut 5 bases from V and 0 bases from J; bases unmatched to any gene: 7. Germline V lookup: CDR1 SGHNT, CDR2 YYREEE (reference sequence). CDR3 length: 15 residues. DNA for the CDR3: TGTGCCAGCAGGGGGCGTAGCGGGGACTCCTACGAGCAGTACTTC. It codes for CASRGRSGDSYEQYF.

This chain joins TRBV27 and TRBJ1-2; the match to TRBD1 covers 9 bases. CDR1 and CDR2 from the germline V gene are MNHEY and SMNVEV (reference sequence). V lost 5 bases, J lost 7 bases, and 11 bases stayed unmatched. This CDR3 has 15 amino acids. The CDR3 DNA reads TGTGCCAGCAGTCCGATACAGGGGGCCCGGTTTGGCTACACCTTC. Residues: CASSPIQGARFGYTF.

On this clone: An end of the junction differs from the germline gene, which may be a read error. The V call is TRBV9, the J call TRBJ1-1; TRBD1 might be the D (6 bases). The germline gives CDR1 SGDLS, CDR2 YYNGEE. The CDR3 has 14 amino acids. The DNA for the CDR3 is TGTGCCAGCAGCCCTTACCGGGACACGCTTGAGGAGATCTTT. Its translation: CASSPYRDTLEEIF.

This clone appeared a single time. The chain recombines TRBV5-1 with TRBJ2-7, with D perhaps matching TRBD2 (6 bases). This CDR3 is built from 15 residues. Trimming cost V 0 bases and J 6 bases, with 16 bases left between them. Germline CDR1 SGHRS, CDR2 YFSETQ. The CDR3 region has the DNA TGCGCCAGCAGCTTGGATAGCGGCATAATTGCCGAGCAGTACTTC. The encoded protein is CASSLDSGIIAEQYF.

The chain links TRBV2 to TRBJ2-7; 8 nucleotides agree with TRBD2. Germline V gene sequence: CDR1 SNHLY, CDR2 FYNNEI. The CDR3 consists of 15 residues. Trimming removed 6 bases from V and 3 bases from J; junction bases left unmatched: 10. CDR3 sequence reads: CASSTNGRALYEQYF. The CDR3 DNA reads as TGTGCCAGCAGCACAAACGGGAGGGCCCTCTACGAGCAGTACTTC.

The DNA for the CDR3 is TGTGCCACCAGCTCAGTGGGGGGACAGGGCTTTTCGGGTACGCAGTATTTT. Translation: CATSSVGGQGFSGTQYF. This chain links TRBV15 with TRBJ2-3; 9 positions match TRBD1. This CDR3 is built from 17 residues. Germline values: CDR1 LNHNV, CDR2 YYDKDF (reference sequence). The V segment lost 5 bases and the J segment 8 bases; nucleotides outside the gene matches: 17. The full variable domain, its missing parts supplied by reference TRBV15 and TRBJ2-3, is DAMVIQNPRYQVTQFGKPVTLSCSQTLNHNVMYWYQQKSSQAPKLLFHYYDKDFNNEADTPDNFQSRRPNTSFCFLDIRSPGLGDTAMYLCATSSVGGQGFSGTQYFGPGTRLTVL.

The chain recombines TRBV9 with TRBJ2-3; the D gene is possibly TRBD2 (5 bases). Looked up from germline, CDR1 is SGDLS and CDR2 is YYNGEE. Trimming removed 0 bases at V and 4 bases at J, with 9 bases between. There are 14 residues in the CDR3. The CDR3 sequence is CASSVGWRPDTQYF. The CDR3 DNA reads TGTGCCAGCAGCGTAGGATGGAGGCCAGATACGCAGTATTTT.

This clone was counted once. The V gene is TRBV7-2, the J gene TRBJ1-1; D uncertain. The germline gives CDR1 SGHTA, CDR2 FQGNSA. This CDR3 region has 15 residues. The germline V and J ends were trimmed by 0 bases and 1 base, with 9 bases remaining between them. CDR3 coding DNA: TGTGCCAGCAGCTTAGCCCCAACCGGGAACACTGAAGCTTTCTTT. Translated, it gives CASSLAPTGNTEAFF.

The CDR3, as DNA: TGTGCTAGTGGTTTGGTATCCCTAGCGGGTTACACCGGGGAGCTGTTTTTT. It encodes CASGLVSLAGYTGELFF. The V and J genes are TRBV12-5 and TRBJ2-2; TRBD2 matches at 8 bases. The CDR3 has 17 amino acids. V gave up 0 bases and J gave up 3 bases; unmatched junction bases: 6. Germline lookup yields CDR1 LGHNT and CDR2 FRNRAP.

The chain joins TRBV6-5 to TRBJ2-7; 8 nucleotides agree with TRBD1. The CDR3 is 12 residues long. The V and J ends lost 6 bases and 2 bases, in that order; junction bases with no gene match: 0. CDR1 MNHEY and CDR2 SVGAGI come from the germline V gene. The CDR3 reads CASRDRAYEQYF. As DNA, the CDR3 is TGTGCCAGCAGGGACAGGGCCTACGAGCAGTACTTC.

V usage is TRBV18 and J usage is TRBJ2-3, with D possibly being TRBD1 (5 bases). This CDR3 is built from 15 residues. Germline lookup yields CDR1 KGHSH and CDR2 LQKENI. V lost 6 bases to trimming and J lost 2 bases, with 15 bases between them. The CDR3: CASSLSTGNTDTQYF. The CDR3 DNA is TGTGCCAGCTCCTTATCCACAGGAAACACAGATACGCAGTATTTT.

In its sample, this clone was seen once. The chain couples TRBV10-3 to TRBJ2-1; 8 bases line up with TRBD2. The CDR3 contains 15 residues. Germline CDR1 reads ENHRY; CDR2 reads SYGVKD. Trimming cost V 0 bases and J 8 bases; bases outside gene matches: 6. CDR3 bases: TGTGCCATCAGTGAGTCTAGCGGGATATTCGATGAGCAGTTCTTC. It specifies CAISESSGIFDEQFF.

This clone has more than one count but fewer than ten. The V call is TRBV7-8, the J call TRBJ2-1, with D maybe TRBD2 (6 bases). The CDR3 spans 16 residues. The germline CDR1 and CDR2 sequences are SGHVS and FQNEAQ. The V and J ends lost 5 bases and 1 base respectively, with 15 bases between them. The CDR3 loop reads CASSPRRTTSYNEQFF. The DNA for the CDR3 is TGTGCCAGCAGCCCCCGACGGACTACTTCCTACAATGAGCAGTTCTTC.

The rearrangement links TRBV3-1 (or the pseudogene TRBV3-2) to TRBJ1-5, with 7 bases aligning to TRBD1. The CDR3 covers 12 residues. V was clipped by 6 bases and J by 7 bases; unmatched bases: 3. Looked up from germline, CDR1 is LGHDT and CDR2 is YNNKEL (reference sequence). CDR3 sequence: CASRQGSQPQHF. CDR3 DNA sequence: TGTGCCAGCAGACAGGGGAGCCAGCCCCAGCATTTT.